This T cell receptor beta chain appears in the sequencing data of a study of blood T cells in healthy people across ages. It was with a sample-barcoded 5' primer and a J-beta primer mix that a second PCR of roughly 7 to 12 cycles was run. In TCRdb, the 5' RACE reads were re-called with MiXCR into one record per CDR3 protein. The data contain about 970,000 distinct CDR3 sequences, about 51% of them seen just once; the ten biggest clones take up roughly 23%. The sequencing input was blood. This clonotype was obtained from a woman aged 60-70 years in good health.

The DNA for the CDR3 is TGCGCCAGCAGCCGAGACGGAACTAGCGTAGATACGCAGTATTTT. It encodes CASSRDGTSVDTQYF. The J gene is TRBJ2-3, the V gene TRBV4-1, with 7 bases aligning to TRBD2. CDR1 is MGHRA, CDR2 YSYEKL, per germline. There are 15 residues in the CDR3. Unmatched junction bases numbered 9, after V lost 4 bases and J lost 5 bases.